This T cell receptor (beta chain) was observed in a study of blood T cell repertoires in COVID-19. Whole-study context: Both acute and convalescent COVID-19 samples were obtained from the United States, Italy and Spain.

Repertoires were generated with immunoSEQ multiplex PCR, while TCRdb's copy carries only in-frame clones and drops some. The sample has around 140,000 clones; almost 90% are singletons. This CDR3 has 15 residues. V lost 3 bases and J lost 5; bases outside the gene matches: 6. Germline CDR1 reads MDHEN; CDR2 reads SYDVKM. This sequence joins TRBV28 and TRBJ2-5; 10 nucleotides agree with TRBD1. The sequence was obtained from a woman aged 55-75 years with acute or convalescent COVID-19. The sample consisted of peripheral blood. CDR3 amino acids: CASSFQTGGAETQYF. For the CDR3, the DNA is TGTGCCAGCAGTTTTCAGACAGGGGGCGCGGAGACCCAGTACTTC. The whole variable domain, remainder taken from reference TRBV28 and TRBJ2-5, is DVKVTQSSRYLVKRTGEKVFLECVQDMDHENMFWYRQDPGLGLRLIYFSYDVKMKEKGDIPEGYSVSREKKERFSLILESASTNQTSMYLCASSFQTGGAETQYFGPGTRLLVL.